The 7 T cell receptor beta chains given below trace back to one sample, sequenced in a study of T-cell reconstitution after alpha-beta-depleted transplantation in children (dated by TCRdb to 2016 to 2017). Library generation was performed with PCR. Instrument on record: Illumina HiSeq 2500. Molecular barcoding was employed in the preparation of TCR libraries, with unique molecular identifiers being used to normalize TCRbeta repertoire quantification. TCRdb reworked the public reads: Q25 trimming with fastp, MiXCR clone assembly, productive beta chains retained. Duplicate CDR3 protein sequences are folded into a single record with the most common DNA and genes. The sample table holds about 610,000 distinct CDR3 sequences, of which roughly a tenth were seen once. The ten largest clones represent around 4% of the sample. The specimen was PBMCs from the stem cell graft donor, collected from the stem cell graft. The source is a human donor who donated a stem cell graft to a child with acute myeloid leukemia.

This clonotype was seen many times. The gene calls are TRBV28 and TRBJ1-1; TRBD1 is a possible D gene (6 bases). Trimming cost V 8 bases and J 0 bases, with 19 bases left between them. The CDR3 has 16 amino acids. Germline loops: CDR1 MDHEN, CDR2 SYDVKM. CDR3 loop: CASPKIPGDMNTEAFF. The CDR3 DNA sequence: TGTGCCAGCCCTAAAATACCAGGGGATATGAACACTGAAGCTTTCTTT.

This clonotype was seen only a few times. CDR3 protein: CASSRDPAGQGAPDTQYF. CDR3 bases: TGTGCCAGCAGCCGTGACCCCGCGGGACAGGGGGCCCCAGATACGCAGTATTTT. This chain links TRBV4-2 with TRBJ2-3, with 12 bases lining up with TRBD1. Germline V lookup: CDR1 LGHNA, CDR2 YNFKEQ. V shed 4 bases and J 4 bases; nucleotides not matched to a gene: 12. There are 18 residues in the CDR3.

The V gene is TRBV12-3 or TRBV12-4, the J gene TRBJ2-7; a weak D match, TRBD2 (5 bases). The CDR3 is made up of 14 amino acids. V lost 9 bases, J lost 2 bases, and 17 bases lay in between. In DNA form, the CDR3 reads TGTGCCAGTCGAAATTCAGGACTTACCTACGAGCAGTACTTC. Amino acids: CASRNSGLTYEQYF.

This clonotype has just a few counts. The J gene is TRBJ2-1, the V gene TRBV3-1; D is undetermined. Germline V gives CDR1 LGHDT, CDR2 YNNKEL (reference sequence). Trimming removed 0 bases from V and 8 bases from J, with 8 bases in between. The CDR3 extends over 13 amino acids. CDR3 residues: CASSQERQDEQFF. CDR3 bases: TGTGCCAGCAGCCAAGAGAGGCAGGATGAGCAGTTCTTC.

This clonotype was seen ten or more times. This chain joins TRBV29-1 and TRBJ2-1; the D gene could be TRBD1 or TRBD2 (5 bases each). The germline V and J ends were trimmed by 3 bases and 5 bases, with 14 bases remaining between them. The germline V gene has CDR1 SQVTM and CDR2 ANQGSEA. CDR3 length: 14 amino acids. CDR3 sequence reads: CSVEAREGHNEQFF. CDR3 nucleotide sequence: TGCAGCGTTGAGGCCAGAGAGGGGCACAATGAGCAGTTCTTC.

V gene TRBV20-1 combines with J gene TRBJ2-1; 12 bases match TRBD2. The CDR3 length is 18 residues. After removal of 5 bases from V and 1 base from J, the junction contained 12 bases not matched to a gene. In germline, CDR1 is DFQATT, CDR2 SNEGSKA (reference sequence). The CDR3 reads CSAPPLRTSGTSYNEQFF. The CDR3 DNA follows: TGCAGTGCTCCACCCTTACGGACTAGCGGGACTTCCTACAATGAGCAGTTCTTC.

V gene TRBV24-1 combines with J gene TRBJ2-1; D call uncertain. The CDR3 is made up of 14 amino acids. CDR1 and CDR2 from the germline V gene are KGHDR and SFDVKD. V was shortened by 12 bases and J by 0 bases, with 14 bases between the two germline ends. The CDR3 bases are TGTGCCTCTCGGACGCCAAGCTCCTACAATGAGCAGTTCTTC. Its translation: CASRTPSSYNEQFF.